This T cell receptor beta chain emerged from a study of cytomegalovirus exposure and HLA in healthy donors. Study as a whole: Around 180 million T cells yielded approximately 110 million unique TCR beta sequences in earlier analysis.

PCR employed 60 Vbeta and 13 Jbeta primers. Libraries were prepared by immunoSEQ multiplex PCR; TCRdb keeps only in-frame clonotypes and omits some of them. This sample carries 120,000 to 150,000 clones, over 80% of them seen once, and the ten largest clones take roughly 3.5%. In the case of this clone: Its antigen is currently unknown.

General study points: The listing of 160 or so TCR beta chains classed them as cytomegalovirus-associated. The authors assumed roughly uniform sequencing depth across donors for presence/absence analyses.

What was sequenced was PBMCs. The sequence was obtained from a male donor in good health and CMV-seronegative.

DNA of the CDR3: TGTGCCAGCAGCTTACAGGGTCTGGATGAGCAGTTCTTC. Protein product: CASSLQGLDEQFF. The genes are TRBV7-2 and TRBJ2-1, with TRBD1 as a possible D gene (5 bases). Per germline, CDR1 SGHTA and CDR2 FQGNSA. Trimming left V 2 bases short and J 8 bases short, with 10 bases between. The CDR3 is 13 residues long.